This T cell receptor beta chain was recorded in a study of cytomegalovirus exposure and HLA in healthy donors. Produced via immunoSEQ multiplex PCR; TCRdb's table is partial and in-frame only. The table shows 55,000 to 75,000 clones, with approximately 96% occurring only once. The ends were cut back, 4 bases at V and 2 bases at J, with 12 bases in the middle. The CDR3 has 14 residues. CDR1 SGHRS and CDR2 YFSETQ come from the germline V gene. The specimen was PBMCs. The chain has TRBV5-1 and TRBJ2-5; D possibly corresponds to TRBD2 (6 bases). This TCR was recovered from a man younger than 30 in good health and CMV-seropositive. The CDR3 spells CASSRETRQETQYF. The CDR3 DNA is TGCGCCAGCAGCCGGGAGACAAGACAAGAGACCCAGTACTTC.